Listed below are T cell receptor beta chains from one sample, sequenced in a study of blood T cell repertoires in COVID-19. Measured with immunoSEQ multiplex PCR; TCRdb has only the in-frame clones, and not every one. The sample yields roughly 60,000 clones, roughly 87% seen once. Sequences were obtained from peripheral blood. The source is a human donor with acute or convalescent COVID-19. The donor label of this sample is uncertain. CDR3s include the opening cysteine and the closing phenylalanine or tryptophan. The D gene is left open where the match is weak. Expanded clones get a size class; other rows say once, few or many, or leave the size out.

j_gene	abundance	d_gene	v_gene	CDR3aa	CDR3nt
TRBJ1-5	NA	NA	TRBV18	CASSLSDSDNQPQHF	TGTGCCAGCTCACTATCGGACAGTGATAATCAGCCCCAGCATTTT
TRBJ1-2	NA	TRBD1	TRBV24-1	CATGTEKGYTF	TGTGCCACCGGGACAGAGAAGGGCTACACCTTC
TRBJ1-4	NA	NA	TRBV10-1	CASSAPDSGKGKLFF	TGCGCCAGCAGTGCCCCCGATTCGGGAAAGGGAAAACTGTTTTTT
TRBJ2-3	NA	NA	TRBV5-1	CASSLGLGGDTQYF	TGCGCCAGCAGCTTGGGACTTGGAGGAGATACGCAGTATTTT
TRBJ2-7	NA	TRBD1	TRBV5-1	CASARDSASYEQYF	TGCGCCAGCGCCAGGGACAGTGCTTCCTACGAGCAGTACTTC
TRBJ2-5	NA	TRBD1	TRBV29-1	CSAGTVQETQYF	TGCAGCGCCGGGACAGTCCAAGAGACCCAGTACTTC
TRBJ2-1	NA	NA	TRBV6-5	CASSRDTKTHEQFF	TGTGCCAGCAGCCGGGACACCAAAACCCATGAGCAGTTCTTC
TRBJ2-1	NA	NA	TRBV9	CASSALRPLGEQFF	TGTGCCAGCAGCGCGCTTCGACCACTAGGTGAGCAGTTCTTC
TRBJ1-1	NA	NA	TRBV18	CASSPGQANTEAFF	TGTGCCAGCTCACCGGGGCAGGCGAACACTGAAGCTTTCTTT
TRBJ2-1	once	TRBD2	TRBV19	CASSIFLAGDNEQFF	TGTGCCAGTAGTATCTTTCTAGCGGGCGACAATGAGCAGTTCTTC
TRBJ1-3	few	NA	TRBV4-1	CASSQDGSSGNTIYF	TGCGCCAGCAGCCAGGACGGGAGCTCTGGAAACACCATATATTTT
TRBJ2-2	NA	TRBD2	TRBV7-6	CAASGGNTGELFF	TGTGCCGCTAGCGGGGGCAACACCGGGGAGCTGTTTTTT
TRBJ2-7	NA	TRBD2	TRBV18	CASSPGGEQYF	TGTGCCAGCTCGCCGGGAGGGGAGCAGTACTTC
TRBJ2-1	NA	NA	TRBV7-2	CASSRHRSSYNEQFF	TGTGCCAGCAGCCGGCACCGGAGCTCCTACAATGAGCAGTTCTTC
TRBJ2-5	NA	NA	TRBV9	CASSDDRAGETQYF	TGTGCCAGCAGCGATGACAGGGCGGGGGAGACCCAGTACTTC
TRBJ2-3	NA	NA	TRBV10-3	CAISGAGTSTDTQYF	TGTGCCATCAGTGGGGCAGGGACTAGCACAGATACGCAGTATTTT
TRBJ2-1	once	TRBD1	TRBV5-1	CASSFGQGGSYNEQFF	TGCGCCAGCAGCTTCGGACAGGGAGGATCCTACAATGAGCAGTTCTTC
TRBJ1-5	NA	NA	TRBV30	CAWSGDSSPRQPQHF	TGTGCCTGGAGTGGAGACAGTTCCCCTCGGCAGCCCCAGCATTTT
TRBJ1-5	NA	NA	TRBV28	CASSLQGNYDQPQHF	TGTGCCAGCAGTTTACAGGGGAATTATGATCAGCCCCAGCATTTT
TRBJ1-2	NA	NA	TRBV28	CASSLGQTSYGYTF	TGTGCCAGCAGTTTAGGACAGACGTCGTATGGCTACACCTTC
TRBJ2-5	few	NA	TRBV10-1	CASSEGTVGETQYF	TGCGCCAGCAGTGAAGGCACAGTGGGAGAGACCCAGTACTTC
TRBJ1-3	NA	TRBD1	TRBV4-1	CASSPYRGSGNTIYF	TGCGCCAGCAGCCCTTACAGGGGTTCCGGAAACACCATATATTTT
TRBJ1-1	NA	NA	TRBV19	CASSRQERGTEAFF	TGTGCCAGTAGTCGACAGGAACGGGGAACTGAAGCTTTCTTT
TRBJ1-1	NA	TRBD1	TRBV9	CASSEGQGSEAFF	TGTGCCAGCAGCGAGGGACAGGGGTCTGAAGCTTTCTTT
TRBJ2-7	NA	NA	TRBV27	CASSSHSTVTYEQYF	TGTGCCAGCAGTTCCCACTCAACGGTTACCTACGAGCAGTACTTC
TRBJ1-1	NA	TRBD1	TRBV4-2	CASSQQDRGVTEAFF	TGTGCCAGCAGTCAACAAGACAGGGGTGTGACTGAAGCTTTCTTT
TRBJ1-2	few	TRBD1	TRBV2	CASSQAGQGHGYTF	TGTGCCAGCTCCCAAGCGGGACAGGGGCATGGCTACACCTTC
TRBJ1-5	NA	NA	TRBV3-1/TRBV3-2	CASSQSGSNQPQHF	TGTGCCAGCAGCCAATCAGGGTCCAATCAGCCCCAGCATTTT
TRBJ2-7	NA	TRBD1	TRBV6-6	CASIGSEDRGNEQYF	TGTGCCAGCATAGGTTCCGAGGACAGGGGCAACGAGCAGTACTTC